Below, one T cell receptor (beta chain) is given with its context. Its antigen remains unknown. This entry belongs to a study of T cell responses to AZD1222 COVID-19 vaccine. Study-wide results and caveats: Among AZD1222 vaccinees, only 5 to 7 were seropositive at baseline. Repertoires were sampled only after the peak T cell response. Spike-wide coverage was observed for vaccine-associated CD4 TCRs, with dominant responses at 160-218 and 743-854. Clonal diversity was possibly underestimated, and the donors were mostly white British, with more females.

The repertoire was sequenced with immunoSEQ multiplex PCR; TCRdb's copy has only in-frame clones and lacks some. Of some 100,000 clones in the sample, 85% to 90% were seen once. The CDR3 has 15 amino acids. The V end was cut by 6 bases, the J end by 5 bases, with 17 bases between. Germline CDR1 is SEHNR and CDR2 is FQNEAQ (reference sequence). The chain combines TRBV7-9 with TRBJ2-1; D may correspond to TRBD1 or TRBD2 (6 bases each). The sequence derives from an adult in good health. Sequencing used peripheral blood, obtained on day 0 of AZD1222 vaccination. CDR3 residues: CASRGGSFGHNEQFF. CDR3 DNA sequence: TGTGCCAGCAGAGGGGGGTCTTTCGGCCACAATGAGCAGTTCTTC.